The 15 T cell receptor beta chains given below trace back to one sample, sequenced in a study of T cell repertoires in cytomegalovirus infection. TCRdb re-called the reads through MiXCR, storing one row per CDR3 protein. The data contain around 750,000 distinct CDR3 sequences, over 25% of them singletons. These receptors have no identified antigens. The sequencing used cultured CD8+ T cells from PBMCs, collected from culture after CMV antigen stimulation. The receptors come from a human donor in good health (CMV status not recorded). Some clones in this sample may be carry-over from other donors' samples.

The count of this clonotype is one. V gene TRBV7-9 combines with J gene TRBJ1-2; D remains ambiguous. Per the germline V gene, CDR1 is SEHNR and CDR2 is FQNEAQ (reference sequence). V was clipped by 5 bases and J by 7 bases, with 8 bases between them. The CDR3 totals 11 residues. The CDR3 spells CASSIHGGYTF. For the CDR3, the DNA is TGTGCCAGCAGCATACATGGTGGCTACACCTTC.

CDR3 residues: CASSLGNGVGNQPQHF. The CDR3 bases are TGTGCCAGCAGCCTAGGGAATGGGGTAGGCAATCAGCCCCAGCATTTT. The rearrangement links TRBV3-1 to TRBJ1-5; D is unclear. Looked up from germline, CDR1 is LGHDT and CDR2 is YNNKEL (reference sequence). V was shortened by 4 bases and J by 2 bases, with 15 bases between the two germline ends. This CDR3 comprises 16 residues.

The rearrangement uses TRBV27 and TRBJ2-2; 8 bases agree with TRBD2. Unmatched junction bases numbered 3, after V lost 0 bases and J lost 3 bases. The CDR3 has 16 residues. Germline assignment: CDR1 MNHEY and CDR2 SMNVEV (reference sequence). As DNA, the CDR3 is TGTGCCAGCAGTTTATCTAGCGGGGAATACACCGGGGAGCTGTTTTTT. Protein sequence: CASSLSSGEYTGELFF.

The chain recombines TRBV19 with TRBJ1-2; D call uncertain. V gave up 7 bases and J gave up 4 bases, with 13 bases separating them. CDR1 and CDR2 from the germline V gene are LNHDA and SQIVND (reference sequence). The CDR3 covers 13 residues. The CDR3 nucleotides read TGTGCCAGTATCCACCGTGCGACCTATGGCTACACCTTC. Translating gives CASIHRATYGYTF.

V is TRBV4-3 and J is TRBJ1-2, with 7 bases identical to TRBD1. The CDR3 covers 15 residues. V gave up 2 bases and J gave up 3 bases; unmatched junction bases: 6. Per germline, CDR1 LGHNA and CDR2 YSLEER. CDR3: CASSQKTGSDYGYTF. Written as DNA, the CDR3 is TGCGCCAGCAGCCAAAAGACAGGGAGCGACTATGGCTACACCTTC.

This clonotype was seen more than once but under ten times. The genes are TRBV12-3 or TRBV12-4 and TRBJ1-1; tentative D call: TRBD1 (5 bases). V shed 5 bases and J shed 7 bases, with 14 bases lying between them. The CDR3 is 13 amino acids. The CDR3: CASSPRDLIEAFF. The CDR3 DNA is TGTGCCAGCAGTCCTAGGGACCTCATTGAAGCTTTCTTT.

This rearrangement joins TRBV6-5 to TRBJ1-1; D call uncertain. V was pared by 2 bases and J by 2 bases, with 12 bases between. The CDR3 loop spans 15 amino acids. CDR1 and CDR2 (germline): MNHEY, SVGAGI. The CDR3 reads CASSYSVGGNTEAFF. CDR3 sequence (DNA): TGTGCCAGCAGTTACAGTGTTGGTGGAAACACTGAAGCTTTCTTT.

For this clonotype: One base away lies a much larger clone, so this may be a sequencing read error. The V and J genes are TRBV7-4 and TRBJ2-1; D unresolved. V was cut by 10 bases and J by 0 bases, with 19 bases left in between. The CDR3 is 16 amino acids. CDR1 and CDR2 from the germline V gene are SGHVT and SQSDAQ. The CDR3 here is CANRHDGPSSYNEQFF. CDR3 sequence (DNA): TGTGCCAACAGACACGACGGCCCAAGCTCCTACAATGAGCAGTTCTTC. Full variable domain (rest looked up from reference TRBV7-4 and TRBJ2-1): GAGVSQSPRYKVAKRGRDVALRCDSISGHVTLYWYRQTLGQGSEVLTYSQSDAQRDKSGRPSGRFSAERPERSVSTLKIQRTEQGDSAVYLCANRHDGPSSYNEQFFGPGTRLTVL.

The chain uses TRBV7-9 and TRBJ1-5, with D possibly matching TRBD1 (5 bases). This CDR3 has 13 amino acids. V lost 11 bases and J 0 bases, leaving 11 bases between the germline ends. Germline CDR1 reads SEHNR; CDR2 reads FQNEAQ (reference sequence). The CDR3 here is CAGADNSNQPQHF. The CDR3 coding sequence is TGTGCCGGGGCGGACAATAGCAATCAGCCCCAGCATTTT.

This clonotype occurred many times. This chain links TRBV7-2 with TRBJ2-2, with a weak D call TRBD1 (5 bases). Trimming removed 1 base from V and 0 bases from J, with 9 bases in between. The CDR3 length is 16 residues. The germline V gene has CDR1 SGHTA and CDR2 FQGNSA. The CDR3 DNA follows: TGTGCCAGCAGCTTAGGACAGAGTACGAACACCGGGGAGCTGTTTTTT. Encoded protein: CASSLGQSTNTGELFF.

In its sample, this clonotype was seen a few times. The CDR3 sequence: CASSGTGGNTEAFF. In DNA form, the CDR3 reads TGTGCCAGCAGCGGGACAGGGGGGAACACTGAAGCTTTCTTT. This chain uses TRBV27 with TRBJ1-1, with 11 nucleotides matching TRBD1. The length of the CDR3 is 14 residues. In germline, CDR1 is MNHEY, CDR2 SMNVEV (reference sequence). Germline trimming cut 6 bases from V and 1 base from J; bases unmatched to any gene: 1.

The chain carries TRBV19 and TRBJ1-4, with D maybe TRBD1 (5 bases). There are 15 residues in the CDR3. V dropped 4 bases and J dropped 6 bases, with 15 bases sitting between them. Per germline, CDR1 LNHDA and CDR2 SQIVND (reference sequence). DNA of the CDR3: TGTGCCAGTAGTACCTTCCACACGGGGGATGAAAAACTGTTTTTT. Residues: CASSTFHTGDEKLFF.

This chain joins TRBV2 and TRBJ2-3; D call uncertain. Germline lookup yields CDR1 SNHLY and CDR2 FYNNEI. CDR3 length equals 14 residues. The V end was cut by 6 bases, the J end by 9 bases, with 19 bases between. The DNA of the CDR3 is TGTGCCAGCAGAACCTTGGCCCACCCGGGCACGCAGTATTTT. It yields the protein CASRTLAHPGTQYF.

This clonotype was counted only a few times. The junction does not match germline at one end; this may be a read error. The V gene is TRBV5-1, the J gene TRBJ2-3, with TRBD2 identical over 12 bases. In germline, CDR1 is SGHRS, CDR2 YFSETQ. The CDR3 totals 16 residues. CDR3 loop: CASSPGLAGLTDTQYF. The DNA for the CDR3 is TGTGCCAGCAGCCCCGGACTAGCGGGACTCACAGATACGCAGTATTTT.

This rearrangement joins TRBV29-1 to TRBJ1-5, with D possibly matching TRBD1 (5 bases). V lost 4 bases, J lost 6 bases, and 16 bases lay in between. The length of the CDR3 is 14 residues. Germline CDR1 is SQVTM and CDR2 is ANQGSEA. CDR3 bases: TGCAGCGTTGCCGGGGGTACATTAGGTCAGCCCCAGCATTTT. Its protein product is CSVAGGTLGQPQHF.